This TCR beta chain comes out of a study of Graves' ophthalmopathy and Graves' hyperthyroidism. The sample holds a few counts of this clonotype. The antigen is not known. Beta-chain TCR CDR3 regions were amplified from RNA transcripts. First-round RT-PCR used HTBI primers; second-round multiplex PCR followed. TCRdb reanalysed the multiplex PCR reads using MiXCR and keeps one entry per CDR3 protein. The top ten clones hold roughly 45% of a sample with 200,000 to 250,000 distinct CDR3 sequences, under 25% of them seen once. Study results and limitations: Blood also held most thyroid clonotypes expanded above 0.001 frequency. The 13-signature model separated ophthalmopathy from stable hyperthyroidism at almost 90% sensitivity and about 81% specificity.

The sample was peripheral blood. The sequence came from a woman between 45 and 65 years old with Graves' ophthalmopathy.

The CDR3 loop is CSVGEQGDQPQHF. Written as DNA, the CDR3 is TGCAGCGTTGGAGAACAGGGAGATCAGCCCCAGCATTTT. The chain carries TRBV29-1 and TRBJ1-5; maybe TRBD1 (6 bases). Trimming cost V 4 bases and J 5 bases, with 12 bases left between them. Germline lookup yields CDR1 SQVTM and CDR2 ANQGSEA. The CDR3 is 13 amino acids.